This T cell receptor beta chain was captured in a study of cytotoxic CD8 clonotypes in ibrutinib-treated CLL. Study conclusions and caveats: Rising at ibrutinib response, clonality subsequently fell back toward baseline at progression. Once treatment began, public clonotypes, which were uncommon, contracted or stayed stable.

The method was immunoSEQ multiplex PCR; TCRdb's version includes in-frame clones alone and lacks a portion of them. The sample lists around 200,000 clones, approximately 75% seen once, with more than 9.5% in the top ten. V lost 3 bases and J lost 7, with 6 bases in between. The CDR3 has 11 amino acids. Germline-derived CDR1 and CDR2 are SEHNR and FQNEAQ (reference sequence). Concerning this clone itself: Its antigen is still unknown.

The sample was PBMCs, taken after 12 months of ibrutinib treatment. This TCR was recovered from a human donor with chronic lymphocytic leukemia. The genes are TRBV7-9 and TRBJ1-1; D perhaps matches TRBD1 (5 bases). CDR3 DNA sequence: TGTGCCAGCAGCTTTACAGGTGAAGCTTTCTTT. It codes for CASSFTGEAFF. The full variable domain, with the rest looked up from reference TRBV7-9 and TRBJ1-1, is DTGVSQNPRHKITKRGQNVTFRCDPISEHNRLYWYRQTLGQGPEFLTYFQNEAQLEKSRLLSDRFSAERPKGSFSTLEIQRTEQGDSAMYLCASSFTGEAFFGQGTRLTVV.